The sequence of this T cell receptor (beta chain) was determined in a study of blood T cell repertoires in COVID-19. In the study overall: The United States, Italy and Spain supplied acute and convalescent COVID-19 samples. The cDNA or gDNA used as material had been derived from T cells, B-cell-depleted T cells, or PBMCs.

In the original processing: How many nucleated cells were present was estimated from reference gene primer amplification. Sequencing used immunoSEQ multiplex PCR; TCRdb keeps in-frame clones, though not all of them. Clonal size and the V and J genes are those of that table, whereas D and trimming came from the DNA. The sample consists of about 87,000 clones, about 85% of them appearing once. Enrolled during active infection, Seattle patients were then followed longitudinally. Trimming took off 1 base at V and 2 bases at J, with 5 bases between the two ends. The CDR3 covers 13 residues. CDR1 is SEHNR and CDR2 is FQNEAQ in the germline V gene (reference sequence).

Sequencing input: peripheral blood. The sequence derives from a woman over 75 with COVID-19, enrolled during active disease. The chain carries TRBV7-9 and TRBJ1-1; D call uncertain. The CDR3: CASSLDSNTEAFF. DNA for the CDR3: TGTGCCAGCAGCTTAGACTCTAACACTGAAGCTTTCTTT.